Included here is one T cell receptor (beta chain) sequence, with context. This CDR3 comprises 16 residues. Trimming left V 1 base short and J 7 bases short, with 17 bases between. Germline V gene data show CDR1 as SGHTA and CDR2 as FQGNSA. This specimen belongs to a study of T cell changes during pregnancy in multiple sclerosis. Libraries were prepared by immunoSEQ multiplex PCR; TCRdb keeps only in-frame clonotypes and omits some of them. The sample has approximately 17,000 clones, around 95% seen once. The TCR originated in a female donor with multiple sclerosis, enrolled in a pregnancy study. The chain couples TRBV7-2 to TRBJ2-1; D perhaps matches TRBD1 (6 bases). This specimen was peripheral blood, taken in the third trimester of pregnancy. CDR3 protein: CASSLDWAGVKNEQFF. CDR3 coding DNA: TGTGCCAGCAGCTTAGATTGGGCAGGGGTTAAGAATGAGCAGTTCTTC.